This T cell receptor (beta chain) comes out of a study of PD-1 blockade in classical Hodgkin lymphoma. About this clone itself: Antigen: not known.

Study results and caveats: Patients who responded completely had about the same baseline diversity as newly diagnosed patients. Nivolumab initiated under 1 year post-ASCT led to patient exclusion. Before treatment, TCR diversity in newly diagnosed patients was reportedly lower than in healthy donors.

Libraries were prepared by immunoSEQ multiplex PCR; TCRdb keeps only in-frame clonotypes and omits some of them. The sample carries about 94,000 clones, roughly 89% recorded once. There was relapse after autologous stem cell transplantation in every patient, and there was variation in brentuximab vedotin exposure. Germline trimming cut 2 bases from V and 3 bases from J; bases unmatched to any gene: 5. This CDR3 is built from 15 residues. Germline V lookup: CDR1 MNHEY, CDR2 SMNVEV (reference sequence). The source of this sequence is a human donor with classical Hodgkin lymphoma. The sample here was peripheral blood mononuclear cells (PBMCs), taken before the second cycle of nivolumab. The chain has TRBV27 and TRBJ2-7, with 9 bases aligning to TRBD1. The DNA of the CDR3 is TGTGCCAGCAGTTTAGCGGGACAGGGAATCTACGAGCAGTACTTC. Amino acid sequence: CASSLAGQGIYEQYF.